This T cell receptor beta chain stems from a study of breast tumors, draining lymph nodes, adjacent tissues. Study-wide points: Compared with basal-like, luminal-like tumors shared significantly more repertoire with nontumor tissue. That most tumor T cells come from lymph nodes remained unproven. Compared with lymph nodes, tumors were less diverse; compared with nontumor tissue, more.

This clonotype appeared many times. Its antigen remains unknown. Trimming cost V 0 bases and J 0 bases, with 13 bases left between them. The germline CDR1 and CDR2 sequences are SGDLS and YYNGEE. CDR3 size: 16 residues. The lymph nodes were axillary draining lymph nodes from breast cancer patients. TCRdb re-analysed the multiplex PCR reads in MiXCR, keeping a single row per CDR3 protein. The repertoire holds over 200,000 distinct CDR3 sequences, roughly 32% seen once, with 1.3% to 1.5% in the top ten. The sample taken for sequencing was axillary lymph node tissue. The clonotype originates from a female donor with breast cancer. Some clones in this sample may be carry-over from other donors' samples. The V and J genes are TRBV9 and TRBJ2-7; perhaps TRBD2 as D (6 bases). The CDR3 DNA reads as TGTGCCAGCAGCGTAGGCAATAGCGGTAGCTCCTACGAGCAGTACTTC. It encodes CASSVGNSGSSYEQYF.